This T cell receptor beta chain is drawn from a study of T cell responses to AZD1222 COVID-19 vaccine. Study results and limitations: Clonal diversity was possibly underestimated; the donors were predominantly white British and more often female. Vaccine-associated CD4 TCRs spanned spike, dominant at 160-218 and 743-854.

Trimming took off 2 bases at V and 9 bases at J, with 20 bases between the two ends. This CDR3 spans 16 amino acids. The V gene's germline CDR1 is MNHEY and CDR2 SVGEGT. Second doses at about 4 or about 12 weeks were pooled. Notes on this clone: The target antigen is unknown.

Sequencing used immunoSEQ multiplex PCR; TCRdb keeps in-frame clones, though not all of them. This sample yields approximately 130,000 clones, of which 80% to 90% are seen a single time; roughly a tenth belongs to the top ten. The receptor's source is an adult who received the AZD1222 COVID-19 vaccine. The chain combines TRBV6-2 or TRBV6-3 with TRBJ2-1, with D perhaps matching TRBD2 (5 bases). Source: peripheral blood, taken 28 days after the second AZD1222 dose. CDR3 residues: CASSYGFSGLLGEQFF. The CDR3 DNA follows: TGTGCCAGCAGTTACGGTTTCAGTGGACTCTTGGGTGAGCAGTTCTTC.